This TCR beta chain is from a study of T cell clonotyping in hematopoietic cell transplantation. Background on the study: Pretransplant recipient samples were taken after cytoreduction.

This clone has a handful of counts. Its antigen is not known. This CDR3 comprises 15 residues. The protocol was immunoSEQ multiplex PCR, while the TCRdb copy is restricted to in-frame clones and leaves out a portion. The profile shows about 47,000 clones, approximately 80% of them singletons. Notes on the study in general: Recipient TCR diversity dropped after transplant; expanded clonotypes rose from day 30 to 180. CD4 and CD8 repertoire contributions could not be separated without sorting.

Time point here: recipient sample about 28 days before transplant, after cytoreduction. Recipients were bled about 28 days pretransplant and at posttransplant days 30, 100, 180. This specimen consisted of peripheral blood mononuclear cells, obtained before stem cell transplant. The chain recombines TRBV21-1 with TRBJ2-5; the listed D gene, TRBD1, was not tested against the DNA. TRBV21-1 is described as a pseudogene. The receptor was derived from a man between 60 and 75 years old with myelodysplastic syndrome. Some clones in this sample may be carry-over from other donors' samples. CDR3: CASCQAQGIGETQYF. In DNA, the CDR3 is TGTGCCAGCTGCCAAGCCCAGGGGATAGGAGAGACCCAGTACTTC.